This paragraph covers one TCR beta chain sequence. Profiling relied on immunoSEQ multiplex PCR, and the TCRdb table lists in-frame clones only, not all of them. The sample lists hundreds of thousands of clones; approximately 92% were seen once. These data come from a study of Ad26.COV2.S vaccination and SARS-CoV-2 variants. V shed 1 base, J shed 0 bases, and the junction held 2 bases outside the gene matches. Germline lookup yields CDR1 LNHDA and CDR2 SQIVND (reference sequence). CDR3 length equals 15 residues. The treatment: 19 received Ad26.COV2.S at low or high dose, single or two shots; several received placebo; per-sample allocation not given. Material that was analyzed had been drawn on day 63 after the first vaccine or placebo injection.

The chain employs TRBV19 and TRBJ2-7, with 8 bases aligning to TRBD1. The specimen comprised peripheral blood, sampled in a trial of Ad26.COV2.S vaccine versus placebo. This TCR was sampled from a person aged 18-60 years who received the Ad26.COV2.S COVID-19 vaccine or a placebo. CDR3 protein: CASSIGQGPSYEQYF. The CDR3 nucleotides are TGTGCCAGTAGTATAGGACAGGGGCCCTCCTACGAGCAGTACTTC.